What follows is one T cell receptor (beta chain) and its context. In the original analysis: Amplification of reference gene primers was used by the study to estimate nucleated cell counts. The method was immunoSEQ multiplex PCR; TCRdb's version includes in-frame clones alone and lacks a portion of them. That table gives V, J and clone size, and the DNA gave D and trimming. Of approximately 120,000 clones listed, about 75% are singletons. This CDR3 spans 13 amino acids. Trimming shortened V by 5 bases and J by 7 bases, and 11 bases separated the two germline ends. Germline values: CDR1 MNHEY, CDR2 SVGAGI. The data derive from a study of blood T cell repertoires in COVID-19. Overall study: T cells, B-cell-depleted T cells, or PBMCs supplied cDNA or gDNA.

Specimen: peripheral blood. This chain connects TRBV6-5 to TRBJ1-4, with D perhaps TRBD1 (5 bases). This receptor was taken from a man older than 75 with acute or convalescent COVID-19. Here the CDR3 DNA reads TGTGCCAGCAGTATAGACAGAGGTGAAAAACTGTTTTTT. This translates into CASSIDRGEKLFF.